This T cell receptor beta chain was found in a study of blood T cell repertoires in COVID-19. For the study at large: Both acute and convalescent COVID-19 samples were obtained from the United States, Italy and Spain. T cells, B-cell-depleted T cells, or PBMCs supplied cDNA or gDNA.

In the original processing: How many nucleated cells were present was estimated from reference gene primer amplification. Measured with immunoSEQ multiplex PCR; TCRdb has only the in-frame clones, and not every one. That table supplies the V and J calls and clone size; D and trimming were determined from the DNA. Of approximately 100,000 clones in the sample, about 80% were seen once. The CDR3 has 15 residues. The germline gives CDR1 MNHEY, CDR2 SMNVEV (reference sequence). V was clipped by 3 bases and J by 5 bases; unmatched bases: 4. The receptor comes from a man in his sixties or seventies with acute or convalescent COVID-19. The chain uses TRBV27 and TRBJ1-4; 9 bases are a match to TRBD1. Material: peripheral blood. This chain's CDR3 is CASSFAGTGNEKLFF. The CDR3, as DNA: TGTGCCAGCAGTTTCGCCGGGACAGGGAATGAAAAACTGTTTTTT.